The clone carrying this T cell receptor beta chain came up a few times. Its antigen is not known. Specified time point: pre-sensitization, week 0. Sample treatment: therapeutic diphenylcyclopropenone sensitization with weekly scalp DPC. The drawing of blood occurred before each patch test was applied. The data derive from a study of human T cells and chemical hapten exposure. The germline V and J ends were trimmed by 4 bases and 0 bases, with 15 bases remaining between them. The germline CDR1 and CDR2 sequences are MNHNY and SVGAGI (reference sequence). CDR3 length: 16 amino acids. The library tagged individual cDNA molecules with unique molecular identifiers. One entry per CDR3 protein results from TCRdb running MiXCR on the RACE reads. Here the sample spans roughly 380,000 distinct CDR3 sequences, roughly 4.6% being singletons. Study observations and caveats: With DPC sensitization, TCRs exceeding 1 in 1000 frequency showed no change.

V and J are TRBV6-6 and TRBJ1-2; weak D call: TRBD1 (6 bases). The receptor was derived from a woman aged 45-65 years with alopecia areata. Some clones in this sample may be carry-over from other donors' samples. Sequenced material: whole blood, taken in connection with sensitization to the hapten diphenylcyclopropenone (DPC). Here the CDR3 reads CASSSTGTQANYGYTF. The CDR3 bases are TGTGCCAGCAGTTCTACCGGGACACAGGCTAACTATGGCTACACCTTC.